The clone carrying this T cell receptor beta chain showed up just a few times. Its antigen is not known. The source of the sample is a study of blood T cells in healthy people across ages. Study details: For every two T cells, template switching captured about one barcoded beta molecule.

The CDR3 consists of 14 residues. Trimming cost V 1 base and J 10 bases, with 19 bases left between them. Germline CDR1 DFQATT, CDR2 SNEGSKA (reference sequence). Using a J-beta primer mix together with a sample-barcoded 5' primer, a second PCR was run for roughly 6 to 11 cycles. Each TCR beta cDNA got a 12-nucleotide random molecular identifier. TCRdb reprocessed the 5' RACE reads with MiXCR, giving one entry per CDR3 protein. The table records almost 800,000 distinct CDR3 sequences, roughly 60% of them present only once. Study-level results: CMV status of donors was not determined, possibly confounding expanded clonotype changes. Reliance upon unsorted PBMCs precluded definitive naive versus antigen-experienced comparison.

Sequencing was carried out using blood. The clonotype originates from a man between 25 and 39 years old in good health. V is TRBV20-1 and J is TRBJ1-1; no definite D call. CDR3 in DNA: TGCAGTGCTAGAGCGTCGACAATTGGGCGTGTAGCTTTCTTT. Protein product: CSARASTIGRVAFF.